This T cell receptor beta chain is from a study of shared clonotypes between healthy human individuals. With respect to this clone: Other DNA sequences of this sample code for an identical CDR3.

The CDR3 contains 12 residues. Deletions cut 0 bases from V and 3 bases from J, with 3 bases between. Germline CDR1 is MNHNS and CDR2 is SASEGT. Only in-frame clones appear in the TCRdb table, and some are missing; sequencing was by immunoSEQ multiplex PCR. The sample includes 2,500,000 or so clones, more than 85% of them seen just once. The chain joins TRBV6-1 to TRBJ2-7; unclear D gene. The TCR sequence derives from a young man in good health. Some clones in this sample may be carry-over from other donors' samples. Sequencing used naive CD4+ T cells from PBMCs. Subset in this sample: CD45RA+ positively selected. CDR3 DNA: TGTGCCAGCAGTGAAGCAGTCTACGAGCAGTACTTC. Translated, it gives CASSEAVYEQYF.